Each of the 31 T cell receptor beta chains below was sequenced from the same sample in a study of T cell clonality in common variable immunodeficiency. Data came from immunoSEQ multiplex PCR; TCRdb stores just in-frame clones and leaves some out. This sample has around 25,000 clones, each found more than once. No antigen is known for these receptors. General study results and limits: Fewer deletions and N-nucleotide insertions were reportedly seen in common variable immunodeficiency TCR beta sequences.

The sequencing sample was made of peripheral blood mononuclear cells. These receptors came from a human donor with common variable immunodeficiency.

This clone has only a few counts. The DNA ends 3 residues before the CDR3 does, and the rest of the CDR3 is filled in from the germline J gene. V gene TRBV11-2 combines with J gene TRBJ1-6; tentatively, D is TRBD1 (6 bases). Per germline, CDR1 SGHAT and CDR2 FQNNGV. The CDR3 extends over 13 amino acids. V was cut by 5 bases and J by 8 bases, with 10 bases left in between. The CDR3 sequence is CASSTGQHSPLHF. The DNA read from the CDR3 is TGTGCCAGCAGCACTGGACAGCATTCACCC.

In the case of this clone: The read ends 3 residues before the CDR3 terminus; that terminus is restored from the germline J gene. The chain uses TRBV2 and TRBJ2-5, with D hard to call. CDR3 length: 16 amino acids. From germline, CDR1 is SNHLY and CDR2 FYNNEI. V shed 6 bases and J shed 0 bases, with 17 bases lying between them. The CDR3 here is CASSRRSGDNQETQYF. The covered CDR3 bases are TGTGCCAGCAGCCGTAGGTCAGGCGACAACCAAGAGACC.

This clone was seen repeatedly, ten times or more. The read is 3 residues too short to cover the CDR3 end, so that end is filled in from the germline J gene. The rearrangement links TRBV6-2 or TRBV6-3 to TRBJ1-5; D unclear. Trimming cost V 5 bases and J 3 bases, with 14 bases left between them. Germline V gives CDR1 MNHEY, CDR2 SVGEGT. The CDR3 is 15 residues long. CDR3 amino acids: CASSGGGSHNQPQHF. The sequenced CDR3 bases are TGTGCCAGCAGTGGAGGCGGATCCCACAATCAGCCC.

Of note for this clone: The CDR3 is cut off 3 residues early in the read; its end comes from the germline J gene. The rearrangement links TRBV20-1 to TRBJ1-2, with 9 bases lining up with TRBD1. The CDR3 is 20 amino acids. Trimming at V came to 0 bases and at J to 0 bases, leaving 17 bases not matched to a gene. Germline V CDR1 and CDR2: DFQATT, SNEGSKA (reference sequence). The CDR3: CSARDSFSGTGTSANYGYTF. The CDR3 DNA, read in part, is TGCAGTGCTAGAGATTCTTTCTCCGGGACAGGGACCTCAGCTAACTATGGC.

This clone has ten or more counts. The CDR3 end falls 3 residues outside the read, so it is completed with the germline J gene. The genes are TRBV20-1 and TRBJ2-3, with 16 nucleotides matching TRBD2. Germline CDR1 and CDR2: DFQATT and SNEGSKA (reference sequence). The V and J ends lost 6 bases and 4 bases, in that order; junction bases with no gene match: 10. The CDR3 totals 17 residues. The covered CDR3 bases are TGCAGTGCCACTATGGGGACTAGCGGGAGGGCTGCAGATACG. This sequence encodes CSATMGTSGRAADT. The complete CDR3 sequence is CSATMGTSGRAADTQYF.

This clone was detected many times. The read falls 3 residues short of the CDR3 end, and the missing part is taken from the germline J gene. The V and J genes are TRBV19 and TRBJ2-7; 10 positions agree with TRBD1. Losses at the gene ends were 6 bases for V and 0 bases for J; bases not matched to a gene: 5. This CDR3 is 15 amino acids long. Germline lookup yields CDR1 LNHDA and CDR2 SQIVND (reference sequence). The covered CDR3 bases are TGTGCCAGTAGCAAGGACAGGGGGGGCTCCTACGAG. Protein product: CASSKDRGGSYE. The CDR3 as a whole reads CASSKDRGGSYEQYF. The full variable domain, completed using reference TRBV19 and TRBJ2-7, is DGGITQSPKYLFRKEGQNVTLSCEQNLNHDAMYWYRQDPGQGLRLIYYSQIVNDFQKGDIAEGYSVSREKKESFPLTVTSAQKNPTAFYLCASSKDRGGSYEQYFGPGTRLTVT.

In this sample, this clone turned up many times. The CDR3 end lies 3 residues beyond the end of the read and is filled in from the germline J gene. The rearrangement uses TRBV5-1 and TRBJ1-1; D might be TRBD1 (5 bases). The V gene's germline CDR1 is SGHRS and CDR2 YFSETQ. V lost 4 bases and J 0 bases, leaving 13 bases between the germline ends. This CDR3 is 15 amino acids long. The CDR3 protein is CASSGSGNLNTEAFF. The CDR3 bases that were read are TGCGCCAGCAGCGGATCAGGGAACCTGAACACTGAA.

In this sample, this clone turned up many times. The read gets to within 3 residues of the CDR3 end, and the germline J gene fills in the rest. The chain carries TRBV6-4 and TRBJ2-7, with 9 bases aligning to TRBD2. J gave up 2 bases and V 3 bases, and 2 bases lay outside the gene matches. Per the germline V gene, CDR1 is MRHNA and CDR2 is SNTAGT. The CDR3 sequence is 14 residues long. CDR3 bases read: TGTGCCAGCAGTGAGCGGGAGGGCCCCTACGAG. As protein: CASSEREGPYE. The CDR3 in full is CASSEREGPYEQYF.

Notes on this clone: The sequenced fragment ends 3 residues before the CDR3 boundary, so the rest is inferred from the germline J gene. This chain joins TRBV7-6 and TRBJ2-7; D unclear. V lost 5 bases and J 1 base, leaving 15 bases between the germline ends. The CDR3 has 15 amino acids. Germline loops: CDR1 SGHVS, CDR2 FNYEAQ. The CDR3 protein is CASSPEVIPSYEQYF. The CDR3 DNA, read in part, is TGTGCCAGCAGCCCTGAGGTCATACCGTCCTACGAG.

This clone came up many times. The missing CDR3 end, 3 residues past where the read stops, is filled in from the germline J gene. The V call is TRBV5-3, the J call TRBJ1-1, with a weak D call TRBD1 (5 bases). TRBV5-3 is treated as an ORF (open reading frame) with a function not yet certain. This CDR3 spans 16 amino acids. V was cut by 4 bases and J by 0 bases, with 16 bases left in between. Incomplete CDR3 DNA: TGTGCCAGAAGCCTCATGGGGGGGAGCATGAACACTGAA. It translates to CARSLMGGSMNTE. In full, the CDR3 is CARSLMGGSMNTEAFF.

This clone was counted ten times or more. The CDR3 end is not reached by the read, which stops 3 residues before it; the germline J gene fills it in. The chain carries TRBV7-8 and TRBJ2-1; the match to TRBD2 covers 13 bases. V was pared by 5 bases and J by 6 bases, with 7 bases of the junction left unmatched. Germline V CDR1 and CDR2: SGHVS, FQNEAQ. The CDR3 runs 16 residues. Incomplete CDR3 DNA: TGTGCCAGCAGCCCGGCCGGGACTAGCGGGACCAATGAG. Amino acids: CASSPAGTSGTNE. The CDR3 as a whole reads CASSPAGTSGTNEQFF.

This clone has ten or more counts. The read ends 3 residues shy of where the CDR3 ends; the end is completed using the germline J gene. V gene TRBV30 combines with J gene TRBJ2-3, with D uncertain. V shed 0 bases and J shed 5 bases, with 3 bases lying between them. The CDR3 runs 11 residues. Germline-derived CDR1 and CDR2 are GTSNPN and SVGIG (reference sequence). Incomplete CDR3 DNA: TGTGCCTGGAGTGTCGTAGATACG. This sequence encodes CAWSVVDT. From start to end, the CDR3 is CAWSVVDTQYF.

This clone was observed many times. The read is 3 residues too short to cover the CDR3 end, so that end is filled in from the germline J gene. The genes are TRBV7-3 and TRBJ2-2, with no clear D. This CDR3 is built from 13 residues. Trimming removed 1 base at V and 6 bases at J, with 6 bases between. Per germline, CDR1 SGHTA and CDR2 FQGTGA. The CDR3 reads CASSLSLAGELFF. The DNA read from the CDR3 is TGTGCCAGCAGCTTAAGTCTAGCCGGGGAG. The whole variable domain, filled in from reference TRBV7-3 and TRBJ2-2, reads GAGVSQTPSNKVTEKGKYVELRCDPISGHTALYWYRQSLGQGPEFLIYFQGTGAADDSGLPNDRFFAVRPEGSVSTLKIQRTERGDSAVYLCASSLSLAGELFFGEGSRLTVL.

Many counts were recorded for this clone. The CDR3 goes on 3 residues after the read ends, and that part is filled in from the germline J gene. V usage is TRBV20-1 and J usage is TRBJ2-3; 14 bases map to TRBD2. The CDR3 covers 15 residues. V gave up 5 bases and J gave up 4 bases; unmatched junction bases: 5. Germline V gives CDR1 DFQATT, CDR2 SNEGSKA (reference sequence). CDR3 DNA (partial): TGCAGTGCTCCGCAGACTAGCGGGGGGGCAGATACG. As protein: CSAPQTSGGADT. The complete CDR3 protein is CSAPQTSGGADTQYF.

This clone occurred many times. The observed sequence ends 3 residues before the CDR3 terminus, with the missing tail filled in from the germline J gene. This chain joins TRBV20-1 and TRBJ2-4, with TRBD2 matching over 7 bases. This CDR3 is 14 amino acids long. Germline CDR1 is DFQATT and CDR2 is SNEGSKA (reference sequence). Trimming took 5 bases from V and 0 from J; bases not matched to a gene: 4. The CDR3 bases that were read are TGCAGTGCTCTAGCGGCGCTAGCCAAAAACATT. Protein sequence: CSALAALAKNI. The whole CDR3 protein is CSALAALAKNIQYF.

This clone has ten or more counts. With the read ending 3 residues before the CDR3 end, the germline J gene is used to fill in that end. The V gene is TRBV20-1, the J gene TRBJ1-2; TRBD1 matches 9 bases. Germline V gene lookup returns CDR1 DFQATT and CDR2 SNEGSKA (reference sequence). CDR3 length: 14 amino acids. CDR3 DNA (partial): TGCAGTGCTTTAACGGGACAGGGAATCAGAGGC. This codes for CSALTGQGIRG. The full-length CDR3 reads as CSALTGQGIRGYTF.

In its sample, this clone was seen many times. The sequence runs out 3 residues before the end of the CDR3; the remainder is reconstructed from the germline J gene. The rearrangement links TRBV5-5 to TRBJ1-6; 8 bases match TRBD1. The CDR3 extends over 15 amino acids. After removal of 2 bases from V and 10 bases from J, the junction contained 8 bases not matched to a gene. The V gene's germline CDR1 is SGHKS and CDR2 YYEKEE (reference sequence). CDR3 residues: CASSFPQGAGSPLHF. The CDR3 DNA, read in part, is TGTGCCAGCAGCTTCCCCCAGGGGGCGGGATCACCC.

This clone has a count of ten or more. CDR3: CASSLPSGSYNEQFF. The covered CDR3 bases are TGTGCCAGCAGCTTGCCTAGCGGGTCCTACAATGAG. The chain has TRBV13 and TRBJ2-1, with 8 bases that match TRBD2. The read finishes 3 residues shy of the CDR3 end, and the germline J gene is used to complete it. CDR1 is PRHDT, CDR2 FYEKMQ, per germline (reference sequence). J lost 1 base, V lost 3 bases, and 2 bases had no gene match. CDR3 length: 15 amino acids.

This clone was detected many times. The read terminates 3 residues before the CDR3 end, so the remaining end is supplied by the germline J gene. The chain is built from TRBV5-6 and TRBJ2-7, with D maybe TRBD1 (5 bases). Germline V gene lookup returns CDR1 SGHDT and CDR2 YYEEEE. Between the trimmed V and J ends, which lost 8 bases and 3 bases, there was a span of 9 bases. The CDR3 spans 11 residues. Incomplete CDR3 DNA: TGTGCCAGTGGACAATTCTACGAG. Translating it yields CASGQFYE. The entire CDR3 protein is CASGQFYEQYF.

This clone has more than one count but fewer than ten. Read coverage stops 3 residues before the CDR3 terminus; the germline J gene supplies the remainder. The V and J genes are TRBV19 and TRBJ2-3; 9 bases are a match to TRBD1. The CDR3 consists of 17 residues. The germline CDR1 and CDR2 sequences are LNHDA and SQIVND (reference sequence). With V trimmed by 6 bases and J by 5 bases, 15 bases remained unmatched. The CDR3 is CASSSIRTGERLDTQYF. The covered CDR3 bases are TGTGCCAGTAGCTCGATTAGGACAGGGGAACGTCTAGATACG. Combining the CDR3 with reference TRBV19 and TRBJ2-3 gives the whole variable domain DGGITQSPKYLFRKEGQNVTLSCEQNLNHDAMYWYRQDPGQGLRLIYYSQIVNDFQKGDIAEGYSVSREKKESFPLTVTSAQKNPTAFYLCASSSIRTGERLDTQYFGPGTRLTVL.

With regard to this clone: The DNA ends 3 residues before the CDR3 does, and the rest of the CDR3 is filled in from the germline J gene. The rearrangement links TRBV11-1 to TRBJ2-5, with 7 positions matching TRBD1. After removal of 4 bases from V and 4 bases from J, the junction contained 9 bases not matched to a gene. CDR1 and CDR2 (germline): SGHAT, FQDESV (reference sequence). The CDR3 loop spans 15 amino acids. The CDR3 bases that were read are TGTGCCAGCAGCTCCTCGCCGACAGGGAGAGAGACC. It yields the protein CASSSSPTGRET. The whole CDR3 protein reads CASSSSPTGRETQYF.

With regard to this clone: The read falls 3 residues short of the CDR3 end, and the missing part is taken from the germline J gene. This chain uses TRBV20-1 with TRBJ2-7; possible D gene TRBD1, 5 bases. The CDR3 is 15 residues long. CDR1 is DFQATT and CDR2 is SNEGSKA in the germline V gene (reference sequence). With 0 bases removed from V and 0 bases from J, the gap between germline ends came to 12 bases. The CDR3 region is CSARDQQVISYEQYF. The covered CDR3 bases are TGCAGTGCTAGAGATCAACAGGTGATCTCCTACGAG.

At least ten counts were recorded for this clone. Read coverage stops 3 residues before the CDR3 terminus; the germline J gene supplies the remainder. V and J are TRBV20-1 and TRBJ2-5, with D perhaps matching TRBD2 (7 bases). This CDR3 has 14 residues. Trimming cost V 3 bases and J 1 base, with 12 bases left between them. The germline V gene has CDR1 DFQATT and CDR2 SNEGSKA (reference sequence). The CDR3 DNA, read in part, is TGCAGTGCTAGGGGCGGGGGCCTCCAAGAGACC. This gives the protein CSARGGGLQET. The entire CDR3 is CSARGGGLQETQYF.

This clone was found many times. The read comes to an end 3 residues before the CDR3 does, leaving the germline J gene to fill in the end. Different DNA sequences within this sample yield the same CDR3. The V gene is TRBV7-9, the J gene TRBJ1-6, with 8 bases aligning to TRBD1. V lost 5 bases to trimming and J lost 12 bases; unmatched junction nucleotides: 12. Per the germline V gene, CDR1 is SEHNR and CDR2 is FQNEAQ (reference sequence). This CDR3 spans 15 amino acids. CDR3 DNA, as far as it was read: TGTGCCAGCAGCCACCGGGACAGGCCCCTTGGACCC. It yields the protein CASSHRDRPLGP. The complete CDR3 sequence is CASSHRDRPLGPLHF.

There are many counts of this clone. The CDR3 DNA, read in part, is TGTGCCAGTAGTATAGGAGTCAAGGGGTCCACAGATACG. This encodes CASSIGVKGSTDT. The CDR3 in its entirety is CASSIGVKGSTDTQYF. The V call is TRBV19, the J call TRBJ2-3; D is possibly TRBD1 (5 bases). From the germline J gene comes the end of the CDR3, since the read stops 3 residues before it. Per germline, CDR1 LNHDA and CDR2 SQIVND (reference sequence). The CDR3 contains 16 residues. The V gene lost 1 base and the J gene lost 2 bases, with 13 bases spanning the gap.

This clone turned up a few times. Read sequence stops 3 residues before the CDR3 end, and the germline J gene provides the missing end. V and J are TRBV7-2 and TRBJ2-1; D unresolved. Per germline, CDR1 SGHTA and CDR2 FQGNSA. V was trimmed by 1 base and J by 8 bases, leaving 12 bases between them. CDR3 length: 14 residues. CDR3 DNA (partial): TGTGCCAGCAGCTTAGGAGTGCTAGTCCATGAG. Amino acid sequence: CASSLGVLVHE. The entire CDR3 is CASSLGVLVHEQFF.

This clone was seen many times. The CDR3 is cut off 3 residues early in the read; its end comes from the germline J gene. The chain has TRBV15 and TRBJ1-6; possible D gene TRBD1, 6 bases. The length of the CDR3 is 14 residues. CDR1 is LNHNV and CDR2 is YYDKDF in the germline V gene (reference sequence). The CDR3 DNA, read in part, is TGTGCCACCAGCAGAGATACAGGGTACGAGACC. It encodes CATSRDTGYET. From start to end, the CDR3 is CATSRDTGYETLHF. The variable domain in full, completed from reference TRBV15 and TRBJ1-6, reads DAMVIQNPRYQVTQFGKPVTLSCSQTLNHNVMYWYQQKSSQAPKLLFHYYDKDFNNEADTPDNFQSRRPNTSFCFLDIRSPGLGDTAMYLCATSRDTGYETLHFGNGTRLTVT.

This clone has at least ten counts. The read falls 3 residues short of the CDR3 end, and the missing part is taken from the germline J gene. The V gene is TRBV20-1, the J gene TRBJ1-3; TRBD1 matches 10 bases. This CDR3 contains 17 residues. Trimming cost V 4 bases and J 5 bases; bases outside gene matches: 14. Germline V CDR1 and CDR2: DFQATT, SNEGSKA (reference sequence). The chain's CDR3 is CSANTNRDRGGRNTIYF. The DNA read from the CDR3 is TGCAGTGCTAATACAAACCGGGACAGGGGAGGGAGAAACACC.

In the case of this clone: The read finishes 3 residues shy of the CDR3 end, and the germline J gene is used to complete it. The chain recombines TRBV10-2 with TRBJ2-1; D is undetermined. V lost 7 bases and J lost 4, with 5 bases in between. CDR3 length: 11 residues. Germline CDR1 and CDR2: WSHSY and SAAADI. CDR3 protein: CASTGYNEQFF. The CDR3 bases that were read are TGCGCCAGCACAGGATACAATGAG.

This clone was seen at least ten times. Here the CDR3 reads CASSRGTNTEAFF. The CDR3 DNA, read in part, is TGTGCCAGCAGCAGAGGCACGAACACTGAA. This chain links TRBV7-2 with TRBJ1-1; D unclear. Read coverage stops 3 residues before the CDR3 terminus; the germline J gene supplies the remainder. This CDR3 region has 13 residues. The V gene lost 5 bases and the J gene lost 1 base, with 8 bases spanning the gap. Per the germline V gene, CDR1 is SGHTA and CDR2 is FQGNSA.

In this sample, this clone turned up many times. Read sequence stops 3 residues before the CDR3 end, and the germline J gene provides the missing end. The V call is TRBV12-5, the J call TRBJ2-7, with D unclear. Germline lookup yields CDR1 LGHNT and CDR2 FRNRAP. The V end lost 4 bases, the J end lost 6 bases, and 13 bases lay between the germline ends. The CDR3 has 13 amino acids. CDR3 bases read: TGTGCTAGTGGTTCCGGCTCGCCGGGCGAG. Its translation: CASGSGSPGE. The entire CDR3 protein is CASGSGSPGEQYF.